This T cell receptor (beta chain) derives from a study of T cells in Graves' hyperthyroidism and ophthalmopathy. Background on the study: Any treatment followed the collection of peripheral blood at initial diagnosis.

Findings and caveats of the study: Ophthalmopathy was told apart from stable hyperthyroidism by a 13 V-J model.

Ophthalmopathy patients all had a Clinical Activity Score of at least 3, a NOSPECS grade of at least 4 and disease under 3 months old. The PBMCs studied were ones that came from 9 to 10 ml fresh peripheral blood. Using RNA transcripts as the source, TCR beta CDR3 regions were amplified. When the TCR CDR3 underwent first-round RT-PCR, the HTBI primer set was used. TCRdb re-analysed the multiplex PCR reads in MiXCR, keeping a single row per CDR3 protein. The repertoire has around 240,000 distinct CDR3 sequences, about 15% of them found once; the top ten carry around 28%. This clonotype showed up many times. Antigen specificity is unknown. The CDR3 is 13 residues long. V was shortened by 2 bases and J by 7 bases, with 11 bases between the two germline ends. Germline loops: CDR1 LGHDT, CDR2 YNNKEL (reference sequence).

The sequence came from a woman aged 18-35 years with Graves' ophthalmopathy. J is TRBJ1-1 and V is TRBV3-1, with D possibly being TRBD1 (6 bases). The sequencing input was blood. Here the CDR3 reads CASSQILQGEAFF. CDR3 DNA sequence: TGTGCCAGCAGCCAAATCCTACAGGGTGAAGCTTTCTTT. Complete variable domain (other parts from reference TRBV3-1 and TRBJ1-1): DTAVSQTPKYLVTQMGNDKSIKCEQNLGHDTMYWYKQDSKKFLKIMFSYNNKELIINETVPNRFSPKSPDKAHLNLHINSLELGDSAVYFCASSQILQGEAFFGQGTRLTVV.